This passage covers 27 T cell receptor beta chains from one sample sequenced in a study of regulatory T cells in long-lasting Graves disease. As for time point: persistent/refractory GD, antithyroid drugs over 5 years with positive TRAb. RNA from PBMCs was the source of the TCR library. The TCR beta library used iRepertoire HTBI primers with Arm-PCR amplification of CDR3. TCRdb ran MiXCR on the multiplex PCR reads and lists one entry per CDR3 protein. The table has under 500,000 distinct CDR3 sequences, roughly 20% seen once; the top ten hold approximately 8%. The specimen was peripheral blood mononuclear cells (PBMCs), collected when the disease was refractory, from a patient treated with antithyroid drugs. The receptors were sampled from a female donor with Graves disease.

J is TRBJ1-1 and V is TRBV9; D may be TRBD1 (6 bases). The germline gives CDR1 SGDLS, CDR2 YYNGEE. The CDR3 spans 14 residues. Trimming stripped 7 bases from V and 0 bases from J, with 13 bases between. The CDR3: CASGEGGMNTEAFF. In DNA form, the CDR3 reads TGTGCCAGCGGAGAGGGGGGGATGAACACTGAAGCTTTCTTT.

CDR3 sequence: CASSPQGTGNTIYF. The CDR3 DNA is TGTGCCAGCAGCCCCCAGGGTACTGGAAACACCATATATTTT. The V call is TRBV28, the J call TRBJ1-3; D perhaps matches TRBD1 (5 bases). Trimming shortened V by 6 bases and J by 2 bases, and 11 bases separated the two germline ends. The CDR3 length is 14 residues. Germline V gene lookup returns CDR1 MDHEN and CDR2 SYDVKM.

This clonotype was seen more than once but under ten times. The CDR3 is CASSPVGDGTEAFF. The DNA of the CDR3 is TGTGCCAGCAGCCCCGTCGGGGACGGCACTGAAGCTTTCTTT. This chain joins TRBV6-1 and TRBJ1-1, with D perhaps matching TRBD1 (5 bases). V was shortened by 6 bases and J by 4 bases, with 15 bases between the two germline ends. This CDR3 region has 14 residues. Germline V gene data show CDR1 as MNHNS and CDR2 as SASEGT.

In the case of this clonotype: The junction departs from germline at one end; a sequencing error may be responsible. The J gene is TRBJ1-1, the V gene TRBV19, with TRBD1 as a possible D gene (6 bases). Germline CDR1 reads LNHDA; CDR2 reads SQIVND (reference sequence). The CDR3 is 17 residues long. The CDR3 sequence is CASSVLDRRNMNTEALF. CDR3 in DNA: TGTGCCAGTAGCGTTCTGGACAGACGGAACATGAACACTGAAGCTCTCTTT.

This chain joins TRBV5-6 and TRBJ1-5, with TRBD1 as a possible D gene (6 bases). From germline, CDR1 is SGHDT and CDR2 YYEEEE. This CDR3 region has 15 residues. Trimming removed 0 bases at V and 3 bases at J, with 10 bases between. CDR3 sequence: CASSLDRAINQPQHF. CDR3 coding DNA: TGTGCCAGCAGCTTGGACAGGGCGATCAATCAGCCCCAGCATTTT.

This sequence joins TRBV30 and TRBJ1-1, with a weak D call TRBD1 (5 bases). The CDR3 extends over 13 amino acids. The ends were cut back, 5 bases at V and 4 bases at J, with 14 bases in the middle. CDR1 and CDR2 (germline): GTSNPN, SVGIG (reference sequence). The CDR3 nucleotides are TGTGCCTGGGCGACAGCCTGGGGCACTGAAGCTTTCTTT. It codes for CAWATAWGTEAFF.

This clonotype came up many times. The gene calls are TRBV24-1 and TRBJ2-5, with TRBD2 matching over 11 bases. With V trimmed by 4 bases and J by 5 bases, 11 bases remained unmatched. The CDR3 is 17 amino acids. Germline V lookup: CDR1 KGHDR, CDR2 SFDVKD. The CDR3 here is CATSDPLGASGGETQYF. As DNA, the CDR3 is TGTGCCACCAGTGACCCCTTAGGGGCTAGCGGGGGGGAGACCCAGTACTTC.

This clonotype was observed many times. The rearrangement links TRBV28 to TRBJ2-5; D might be TRBD2 (6 bases). The ends were cut back, 7 bases at V and 5 bases at J, with 11 bases in the middle. The CDR3 covers 12 residues. Germline V CDR1 and CDR2: MDHEN, SYDVKM. The CDR3 is CASTTSLETQYF. CDR3 nucleotides: TGTGCCAGCACGACTAGTCTTGAGACCCAGTACTTC.

This chain links TRBV6-1 with TRBJ2-5, with a tentative D call TRBD2 (6 bases). In germline, CDR1 is MNHNS, CDR2 SASEGT. V lost 7 bases, J lost 2 bases, and 11 bases lay in between. The CDR3 length is 13 residues. CDR3 amino acids: CASTRDLQETQYF. The CDR3 bases are TGTGCCAGCACCCGGGACTTACAAGAGACCCAGTACTTC.

This chain joins TRBV7-2 and TRBJ1-6, with D possibly TRBD1 on 5 matching bases. Germline-derived CDR1 and CDR2 are SGHTA and FQGNSA. V gave up 1 base and J gave up 8 bases, with 9 bases separating them. The length of the CDR3 is 14 residues. CDR3 bases: TGTGCCAGCAGCTTAGATCAGGGTGATTCACCCCTCCACTTT. Protein product: CASSLDQGDSPLHF.

This clonotype occurred a few times. V and J are TRBV11-2 and TRBJ1-1, with D possibly matching TRBD1 (6 bases). From germline, CDR1 is SGHAT and CDR2 FQNNGV. The CDR3 contains 17 residues. V shed 0 bases and J shed 3 bases, with 17 bases lying between them. Written as DNA, the CDR3 is TGTGCCAGCAGCTTAGATGGGAAGGGGGGTGCGGACACTGAAGCTTTCTTT. It codes for CASSLDGKGGADTEAFF.

In this sample, this clonotype turned up many times. The J gene is TRBJ1-1, the V gene TRBV2; D not certain. Germline CDR1 and CDR2: SNHLY and FYNNEI. Trimming stripped 4 bases from V and 4 bases from J, with 4 bases between. CDR3 length: 11 residues. The CDR3 reads CASSVATEAFF. CDR3 nucleotide sequence: TGTGCCAGCAGTGTGGCCACTGAAGCTTTCTTT.

CDR3 DNA: TGCGCCAGCAGCTTGAGGTTTTGGGACAGCACAGATACGCAGTATTTT. It codes for CASSLRFWDSTDTQYF. The genes are TRBV5-1 and TRBJ2-3; D may match TRBD1 or TRBD2 (5 bases each). Trimming took off 1 base at V and 0 bases at J, with 12 bases between the two ends. Germline-derived CDR1 and CDR2 are SGHRS and YFSETQ. This CDR3 comprises 16 residues.

This clonotype was observed a handful of times. V and J are TRBV9 and TRBJ2-7; 12 nucleotides match TRBD2. The CDR3 loop spans 14 amino acids. CDR1 is SGDLS, CDR2 YYNGEE, per germline. Losses at the gene ends were 2 bases for V and 6 bases for J; bases not matched to a gene: 3. This CDR3 is CASSVRTSGTEQYF. CDR3 sequence (DNA): TGTGCCAGCAGCGTCAGGACTAGCGGGACCGAGCAGTACTTC.

This clonotype was seen a few times. The chain has TRBV20-1 and TRBJ1-2; D call uncertain. This CDR3 has 14 residues. Trimming took off 3 bases at V and 6 bases at J, with 17 bases between the two ends. Germline CDR1 is DFQATT and CDR2 is SNEGSKA (reference sequence). CDR3 protein: CSARDVVGTDGYTF. Written as DNA, the CDR3 is TGCAGTGCTAGGGACGTTGTGGGTACGGATGGCTACACCTTC.

The chain couples TRBV18 to TRBJ1-1, with D perhaps TRBD1 (6 bases). V lost 1 base and J 5 bases, leaving 17 bases between the germline ends. The CDR3 spans 16 residues. The germline gives CDR1 KGHSH, CDR2 LQKENI. The CDR3 DNA follows: TGTGCCAGCTCACCACTACGGGAGTTAGGGGGAACTGAAGCTTTCTTT. This gives the protein CASSPLRELGGTEAFF.

Comment on this clonotype: Given a much more abundant clone one base away, this may be a read error. This chain uses TRBV27 with TRBJ2-7, with TRBD2 identical over 9 bases. Germline V gene lookup returns CDR1 MNHEY and CDR2 SMNVEV (reference sequence). The CDR3 has 18 amino acids. The chain's CDR3 is CTSVNTLAGVASVHEQYF. The CDR3 DNA reads TGTACCAGCGTGAATACTTTAGCGGGAGTGGCAAGCGTCCACGAGCAGTACTTC.

This clonotype was observed at least ten times. This chain links TRBV2 with TRBJ1-1; perhaps TRBD1 as D (5 bases). This CDR3 is 16 amino acids long. Trimming cost V 2 bases and J 10 bases, with 23 bases left between them. Looked up from germline, CDR1 is SNHLY and CDR2 is FYNNEI. CDR3 in DNA: TGTGCCAGCAGTGAATTTGGGTCGGAAAAAGGGGCTGCAGCTTTCTTT. Amino acids: CASSEFGSEKGAAAFF.

This clonotype was seen more than once but under ten times. The chain combines TRBV28 with TRBJ2-1; D might be TRBD1 or TRBD2, each matching 6 bases. Germline CDR1 and CDR2: MDHEN and SYDVKM. V was clipped by 7 bases and J by 6 bases, with 16 bases between them. CDR3 length equals 14 residues. CDR3 nucleotides: TGTGCCAGCAAGCGAGGGGGGCTGTCCAATGAGCAGTTCTTC. Translating gives CASKRGGLSNEQFF.

J is TRBJ1-5 and V is TRBV6-1; D is unclear. The CDR3 runs to 14 residues. Trimming stripped 2 bases from V and 3 bases from J, with 8 bases between. Germline assignment: CDR1 MNHNS and CDR2 SASEGT. The CDR3 DNA reads as TGTGCCAGCAGTGAACAAGGCTTCAATCAGCCCCAGCATTTT. It translates to CASSEQGFNQPQHF.

V gene TRBV30 combines with J gene TRBJ1-3, with TRBD1 matching 8 bases. J was trimmed by 0 bases and V by 6 bases; bases with no gene match: 7. CDR3 length: 15 amino acids. Per germline, CDR1 GTSNPN and CDR2 SVGIG (reference sequence). This chain's CDR3 is CACPGTGLSGNTIYF. Written as DNA, the CDR3 is TGTGCCTGTCCCGGGACAGGACTCTCTGGAAACACCATATATTTT.

This clonotype was seen at least ten times. The chain carries TRBV28 and TRBJ2-7; a weak D match, TRBD1 (6 bases). The germline CDR1 and CDR2 sequences are MDHEN and SYDVKM. The CDR3 extends over 14 amino acids. Trimming took 3 bases from V and 0 from J, leaving 9 bases between them. The CDR3 loop reads CASSLPGVSYEQYF. DNA of the CDR3: TGTGCCAGCAGTTTGCCAGGGGTCTCCTACGAGCAGTACTTC. The full variable domain, rest sourced from reference TRBV28 and TRBJ2-7, is DVKVTQSSRYLVKRTGEKVFLECVQDMDHENMFWYRQDPGLGLRLIYFSYDVKMKEKGDIPEGYSVSREKKERFSLILESASTNQTSMYLCASSLPGVSYEQYFGPGTRLTVT.

This chain joins TRBV20-1 and TRBJ2-2, with D perhaps given as TRBD1 or TRBD2 (5 bases each). In germline, CDR1 is DFQATT, CDR2 SNEGSKA (reference sequence). The germline V and J ends were trimmed by 6 bases and 6 bases, with 17 bases remaining between them. CDR3 length equals 14 residues. The CDR3 bases are TGCAGTGCCCTACGGACCTCGGGACCCGGGGAGCTGTTTTTT. Translating it yields CSALRTSGPGELFF.

The chain carries TRBV13 and TRBJ2-1; TRBD2 aligns across 10 bases. The junction had 8 bases not matched to a gene; V was cut back by 6 bases and J by 6 bases. Germline V CDR1 and CDR2: PRHDT, FYEKMQ (reference sequence). This CDR3 region has 15 residues. The CDR3 DNA reads as TGTGCCAGCAGGAGGCTAGCGGGAGCGATCAATGAGCAGTTCTTC. Its protein is CASRRLAGAINEQFF.

This clonotype was found many times. The gene calls are TRBV6-5 and TRBJ1-1, with a possible D match to TRBD1 (5 bases). This CDR3 contains 18 residues. CDR1 and CDR2 from the germline V gene are MNHEY and SVGAGI. Trimming took 2 bases from V and 4 from J, leaving 23 bases between them. CDR3 DNA: TGTGCCAGCAGTTACCTACTACTGGGACCGTCAAATATCACTGAAGCTTTCTTT. Its protein is CASSYLLLGPSNITEAFF.

The chain is built from TRBV2 and TRBJ1-4, with D possibly matching TRBD1 (6 bases). CDR3 size: 15 residues. V was trimmed by 5 bases and J by 4 bases, leaving 14 bases between them. Looked up from germline, CDR1 is SNHLY and CDR2 is FYNNEI. CDR3 nucleotides: TGTGCCAGCAGTATGGACAGTGGAGATAATGAAAAACTGTTTTTT. It codes for CASSMDSGDNEKLFF.

This clonotype was seen ten or more times. V usage is TRBV11-2 and J usage is TRBJ1-1, with D tentatively TRBD1 (5 bases). This CDR3 has 13 amino acids. Germline V gene sequence: CDR1 SGHAT, CDR2 FQNNGV. V was pared by 5 bases and J by 8 bases, with 15 bases between. Here the CDR3 DNA reads TGTGCCAGCAGCCTTCGTCGGGGACTGGAAGCTTTCTTT. Translated: CASSLRRGLEAFF.